The T cell receptor (beta chain) under discussion was sequenced for a study of shared clonotypes between healthy human individuals (dated by TCRdb to 2019 to 2021). Regarding the research as a whole: The cohort included three men and a couple of women between 18 and 49 years of age. For each donor, CD4 naive and CD4 memory were each given three plates, CD8 naive was given two plates, and CD8 memory was given one plate. Blood TCR repertoires of about five healthy adults were deeply sequenced to estimate repertoire size and the extent of clonotype sharing between individuals. Different laboratories and diverse techniques were used to prepare libraries and sequence TCR repertoires, to increase sequencing depth and limit assay-specific biases. Per donor, leukapheresis produced somewhere between about 0.94 and 10 billion PBMCs.

The donors were healthy, HIV-negative adults who had no recently reported acute infections or vaccinations. Only Caucasian adults living in Nashville, Tennessee, USA were represented among the donors. Magnetic negative selection was used to enrich CD4+ T cells, after which naive cells were positively selected on CD45RA and the negative fraction became the memory subset. Blood was obtained by leukapheresis, after which PBMCs were separated by Ficoll-Histopaque density gradient centrifugation and cryopreserved in liquid nitrogen vapor phase. Analytical flow cytometry was used to check the purity and quantity of each magnetically sorted T cell population. Genomic DNA was isolated from every sorted fraction and measured by UV absorbance on a Nanodrop 2000c. Using the deep immunoSEQ assay, TCR CDR3 regions were amplified from genomic DNA by multiplex PCR. Genomic DNA extracted from each cell subset was distributed evenly over all wells of several immunoSEQ 96-well plates, and each plate served as one replicate. For sorted subsets, approximately 200 ng of genomic DNA, equivalent to 30,000 or so T cell genomes, went into each replicate PCR. The purified libraries were quantified using a Qubit 3.0 fluorometer, sized with a Bioanalyzer 2100, and then quantified again using the KAPA Library Quantification kit. Every immunoSEQ 96-well plate was sequenced on a separate single-read 150-cycle Illumina NextSeq 550 flow cell. In the original analysis: Because the immunoSEQ output included only junctional sequences and no quality scores, the filtering could not be the same as the filtering used for full-length reads. Sequences were annotated with PyIR, a Python wrapper for IgBLAST v1.9, and V/J genes and CDR3 were assigned using IMGT germline references. Reads were removed for weak V/J assignments (E-value above 1e-6), missing CDR3, stop codons, out-of-frame junctions, or ambiguous translated residues. V3J clonotypes were defined as sequences sharing an identical inferred V gene, J gene, and CDR3 amino acid sequence. The percentage overlap between two repertoires was calculated by dividing the number of shared unique clonotypes by the size of the smaller repertoire. Richness of each repertoire was evaluated using RTK rarefaction, the Chao1 estimator, and Recon v2.1 estimates of unobserved clonotypes. For all TCRbeta clonotypes obtained by the gDNA method from a handful of donors, generation probabilities were computed with OLGA. In TCRdb, the immuneACCESS table is reduced to in-frame sequences with V and J assigned. These tables do not hold every clone; where another copy was compared, an unresolved V gene accounts for under half, and the others remain unexplained. V and J calls and clone size are given by that table; D and trimming were obtained from the DNA. In this sample the table shows roughly 1,100,000 clones, 75% of which occur a single time. Together, the top ten hold approximately 1.5% of the sample.

On this clone: Which antigen it targets is not known. Base qualities are not provided; no much larger clone lies one nucleotide away.

Counted from cysteine to phenylalanine, this CDR3 has 15 amino acids. Just the 45-base CDR3 DNA is kept, in frame starting at base 1. V lost 7 bases and J lost 5 bases; the stretch between them is 20 bases long. CDR1 LNHDA and CDR2 SQIVND are derived from the germline V gene (reference sequence). Points the paper makes about the study in general: Pairwise subsampling led to the expectation that sequencing depth would affect the degree of clonotype sharing among donors. Naive subsets generally had larger estimated clonotype richness than memory subsets. Sampling was restricted to blood, and TCR repertoires in tissues likely differ from the TCR repertoires found in blood. Sharing across four donors was observed for 5% to 6.5% of naive CD4, about 4% of naive CD8, 2% to 2.5% of memory CD4, and around 0.4% of memory CD8 clonotypes. Compared with non-shared clonotypes, the clonotypes found in all four sorted-subset donors had higher generation probabilities. Because the study included only a small number of donors, the genetic and exposure-history diversity represented was limited. Rarefaction of sorted-subset datasets indicated incomplete sequencing despite the large sequencing depth.

The V gene is TRBV19 and the J gene is TRBJ2-5, with TRBD2 tentatively as D gene (7 bases match). Sequencing was carried out using memory CD4+ T cells sorted from blood. Read against the paper, the sample's cell subset or site label means: CD45RA-negative fraction. This clonotype was obtained from a young man in good health. The CDR3 corresponds to CASTTGLGGLETQYF. Read as DNA, the sequence is TGTGCCAGTACCACCGGTCTCGGGGGGCTCGAGACCCAGTACTTC.